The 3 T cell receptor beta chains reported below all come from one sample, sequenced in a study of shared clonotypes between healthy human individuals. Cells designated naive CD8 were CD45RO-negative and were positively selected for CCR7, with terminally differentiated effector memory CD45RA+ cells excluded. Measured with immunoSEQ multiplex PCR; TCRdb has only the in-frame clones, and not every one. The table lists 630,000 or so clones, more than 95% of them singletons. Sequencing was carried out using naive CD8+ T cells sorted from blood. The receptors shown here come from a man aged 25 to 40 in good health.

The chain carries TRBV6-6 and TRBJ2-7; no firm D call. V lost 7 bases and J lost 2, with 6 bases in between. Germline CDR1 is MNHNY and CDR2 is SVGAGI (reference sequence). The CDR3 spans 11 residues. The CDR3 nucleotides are TGTGCCAGCACCAGCCCCTACGAGCAGTACTTC. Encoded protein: CASTSPYEQYF.

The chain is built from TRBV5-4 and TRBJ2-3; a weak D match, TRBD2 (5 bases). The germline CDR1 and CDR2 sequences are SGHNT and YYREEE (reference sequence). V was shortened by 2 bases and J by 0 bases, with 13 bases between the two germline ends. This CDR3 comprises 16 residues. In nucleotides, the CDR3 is TGTGCCAGCAGCTTAGGAGCGGTACTTAGCACAGATACGCAGTATTTT. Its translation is CASSLGAVLSTDTQYF.

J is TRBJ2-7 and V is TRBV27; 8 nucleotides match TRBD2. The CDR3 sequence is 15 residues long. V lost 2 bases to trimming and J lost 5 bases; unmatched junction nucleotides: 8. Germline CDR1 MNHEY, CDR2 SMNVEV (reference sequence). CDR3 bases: TGTGCCAGCAGTTTACGTGAGCCGGGGGGGGACGAGCAGTACTTC. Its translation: CASSLREPGGDEQYF.